A single sample gave rise to the 24 T cell receptor beta chains below, sequenced in a study of cytomegalovirus exposure and HLA in healthy donors. Sequenced by immunoSEQ multiplex PCR; TCRdb stores in-frame clones only, minus some. Among approximately 190,000 clones, around four fifths were seen once, and the ten largest hold approximately 7%. Specimen: PBMCs. The receptors stem from a man aged 18 to 30 in good health and CMV-seropositive.

J is TRBJ1-5 and V is TRBV27; weak D call: TRBD1 (5 bases). The CDR3 extends over 15 amino acids. Germline CDR1 MNHEY, CDR2 SMNVEV (reference sequence). Trimming left V 4 bases short and J 3 bases short, with 13 bases between. The CDR3 protein is CASSWSGGTNQPQHF. The DNA of the CDR3 is TGTGCCAGCAGTTGGTCGGGGGGTACCAATCAGCCCCAGCATTTT.

The chain combines TRBV11-2 with TRBJ2-3, with D unresolved. This CDR3 is built from 13 residues. Trimming stripped 5 bases from V and 2 bases from J, with 8 bases between. Germline CDR1 SGHAT, CDR2 FQNNGV. In DNA, the CDR3 is TGTGCCAGCAGCCCTCCTACCACAGATACGCAGTATTTT. Its translation: CASSPPTTDTQYF.

The CDR3: CASSPFAGTSGETQYF. The CDR3 coding sequence is TGCGCCAGCAGCCCATTTGCCGGGACTAGCGGAGAGACCCAGTACTTC. This rearrangement joins TRBV5-1 to TRBJ2-5; 11 positions match TRBD2. The CDR3 is made up of 16 amino acids. The J segment lost 4 bases and the V segment lost 4 bases, leaving 9 bases of the junction unmatched. CDR1 and CDR2 (germline): SGHRS, YFSETQ.

This clone occurred once. V is TRBV7-9 and J is TRBJ2-7; maybe TRBD2 (5 bases). Trimming stripped 5 bases from V and 7 bases from J, with 18 bases between. The CDR3 contains 14 residues. Germline V gene data show CDR1 as SEHNR and CDR2 as FQNEAQ (reference sequence). The CDR3 bases are TGTGCCAGCAGCCCGCTCGAGGGAGTGGGAGAGCAGTACTTC. This codes for CASSPLEGVGEQYF.

This chain joins TRBV13 and TRBJ2-1; 10 bases align to TRBD2. V shed 1 base and J 6 bases; nucleotides not matched to a gene: 12. CDR3 length equals 18 residues. Germline loops: CDR1 PRHDT, CDR2 FYEKMQ (reference sequence). CDR3 region: CASSLEGGGLAMSNEQFF. The CDR3 bases are TGTGCCAGCAGCTTAGAAGGGGGGGGACTAGCGATGTCCAATGAGCAGTTCTTC.

The rearrangement joins TRBV18 to TRBJ2-5; 8 bases are shared with TRBD1. The CDR3 has 13 residues. V shed 5 bases and J 3 bases; nucleotides not matched to a gene: 2. Germline CDR1 reads KGHSH; CDR2 reads LQKENI. CDR3 in DNA: TGTGCCAGCTCAACACAGGGGGAAGAGACCCAGTACTTC. Its translation is CASSTQGEETQYF.

The chain has TRBV19 and TRBJ2-7, with 8 bases matching TRBD1. Germline V gene lookup returns CDR1 LNHDA and CDR2 SQIVND (reference sequence). Trimming took 3 bases from V and 6 from J; bases not matched to a gene: 10. CDR3 length: 15 residues. CDR3 nucleotides: TGTGCCAGTAGTATTGGGTCCAGGGGGCAATCCGAGCAGTACTTC. It translates to CASSIGSRGQSEQYF.

The CDR3 DNA is TGTGCCAGCACGAGGACAGGGAATTACGAGCAGTACTTC. Protein product: CASTRTGNYEQYF. The chain employs TRBV28 and TRBJ2-7, with 8 positions matching TRBD1. The CDR3 sequence is 13 residues long. V was pared by 7 bases and J by 4 bases, with 6 bases of the junction left unmatched. CDR1 and CDR2 (germline): MDHEN, SYDVKM.

J is TRBJ2-1 and V is TRBV30, with D maybe TRBD2 (6 bases). The CDR3 spans 13 residues. Trimming removed 0 bases from V and 7 bases from J, with 10 bases in between. Germline V lookup: CDR1 GTSNPN, CDR2 SVGIG (reference sequence). DNA for the CDR3: TGTGCCTGGAGTGTAAGGAGCGGGAATGAGCAGTTCTTC. This codes for CAWSVRSGNEQFF.

The chain links TRBV11-2 to TRBJ2-1; D might be TRBD1 (5 bases). V gave up 0 bases and J gave up 9 bases, with 18 bases separating them. This CDR3 region has 16 residues. Germline loops: CDR1 SGHAT, CDR2 FQNNGV. For the CDR3, the DNA is TGTGCCAGCAGCTTAGATTTAAGTCAGGGCAGGAGTGAGCAGTTCTTC. It yields the protein CASSLDLSQGRSEQFF.

The chain employs TRBV9 and TRBJ2-5; tentative D call: TRBD1 (6 bases). The CDR3 extends over 15 amino acids. The germline CDR1 and CDR2 sequences are SGDLS and YYNGEE. Trimming removed 0 bases from V and 4 bases from J, with 13 bases in between. In DNA form, the CDR3 reads TGTGCCAGCAGCGTAGAGGGGACATTGCGAGAGACCCAGTACTTC. It specifies CASSVEGTLRETQYF.

This chain links TRBV6-1 with TRBJ2-7; 9 nucleotides align to TRBD1. CDR3 length equals 15 residues. V lost 4 bases, J lost 4 bases, and 8 bases stayed unmatched. Germline assignment: CDR1 MNHNS and CDR2 SASEGT. In nucleotides, the CDR3 is TGTGCCAGCAGTGGTCCGGGACAGGGAAAATACGAGCAGTACTTC. Amino acids: CASSGPGQGKYEQYF.

About this clone: The limits of the CDR3 on the DNA are not certain, so only TCRdb's listed CDR3 is given. The chain recombines TRBV6-1 with TRBJ1-3; the D call of TRBD1 is as the table states it, not checked on the DNA. Germline V gene lookup returns CDR1 MNHNS and CDR2 SASEGT. The CDR3 is 12 residues long, counting both termini. CDR3 in amino acids: CASSEWGRGTYF.

The chain carries TRBV29-1 and TRBJ1-5; tentative D call: TRBD1 (5 bases). The CDR3 has 13 residues. Germline-derived CDR1 and CDR2 are SQVTM and ANQGSEA. V lost 4 bases and J lost 5, with 12 bases in between. In nucleotides, the CDR3 is TGCAGCGTTGGGGGACTTGGGGATCAGCCCCAGCATTTT. It codes for CSVGGLGDQPQHF.

On this clone: Germline and junction disagree at one end, which may indicate a read error. CDR3 loop: CASSLFREQVGGELFF. The CDR3 nucleotides read TGTGCCAGCAGCTTATTTAGGGAGCAGGTTGGCGGGGAGCTGTTTTTT. The V call is TRBV27, the J call TRBJ2-2; the D gene is possibly TRBD2 (5 bases). Germline V CDR1 and CDR2: MNHEY, SMNVEV (reference sequence). The CDR3 is 16 amino acids.

The chain recombines TRBV11-2 with TRBJ2-7, with a possible D match to TRBD1 (6 bases). The CDR3 loop spans 14 amino acids. Looked up from germline, CDR1 is SGHAT and CDR2 is FQNNGV. V lost 3 bases to trimming and J lost 4 bases, with 13 bases between them. CDR3 in DNA: TGTGCCAGCAGCTTCTCGGCACAGGGTTACGAGCAGTACTTC. It codes for CASSFSAQGYEQYF.

This rearrangement joins TRBV6-5 to TRBJ2-3; no firm D call. This CDR3 contains 13 residues. The V gene lost 5 bases and the J gene lost 1 base, with 7 bases spanning the gap. Germline CDR1 MNHEY, CDR2 SVGAGI. CDR3 loop: CASSLFGTDTQYF. In DNA, the CDR3 is TGTGCCAGCAGTCTCTTCGGCACAGATACGCAGTATTTT.

J is TRBJ2-2 and V is TRBV7-7; D gene uncertain. This CDR3 spans 16 amino acids. The germline gives CDR1 SSHAT, CDR2 FNYEAQ (reference sequence). Trimming left V 1 base short and J 0 bases short, with 9 bases between. The CDR3 coding sequence is TGTGCCAGCAGCTTAGATGCGGTAACGAACACCGGGGAGCTGTTTTTT. As protein: CASSLDAVTNTGELFF.

The CDR3 loop is CATRANRVGTEAFF. In DNA form, the CDR3 reads TGTGCCACCAGGGCAAACAGGGTAGGGACTGAAGCTTTCTTT. The rearrangement uses TRBV15 and TRBJ1-1; a possible D gene is TRBD1 (6 bases). The germline V and J ends were trimmed by 6 bases and 5 bases, with 16 bases remaining between them. Germline values: CDR1 LNHNV, CDR2 YYDKDF (reference sequence). The CDR3 spans 14 residues.

The J gene is TRBJ2-5, the V gene TRBV5-1, with 13 bases lining up with TRBD2. In germline, CDR1 is SGHRS, CDR2 YFSETQ. The CDR3 sequence is 17 residues long. The V gene end was trimmed by 7 bases and the J gene end by 4 bases; junction bases not matched to a gene: 13. The CDR3 region is CASCRAQGLAGLETQYF. The CDR3 DNA reads as TGCGCCAGCTGCAGGGCCCAGGGACTAGCGGGACTAGAGACCCAGTACTTC.

The chain couples TRBV7-9 to TRBJ2-5; the D gene is possibly TRBD2 (5 bases). The CDR3 extends over 14 amino acids. Germline V gene sequence: CDR1 SEHNR, CDR2 FQNEAQ (reference sequence). V shed 4 bases and J shed 1 base, with 10 bases lying between them. CDR3 nucleotides: TGTGCCAGCAGCTCCCCTCGGGGCCAAGAGACCCAGTACTTC. Translated, it gives CASSSPRGQETQYF. The variable domain in full, completed from reference TRBV7-9 and TRBJ2-5, reads DTGVSQNPRHKITKRGQNVTFRCDPISEHNRLYWYRQTLGQGPEFLTYFQNEAQLEKSRLLSDRFSAERPKGSFSTLEIQRTEQGDSAMYLCASSSPRGQETQYFGPGTRLLVL.

The genes are TRBV7-2 and TRBJ1-3, with no clear D. Germline CDR1 reads SGHTA; CDR2 reads FQGNSA. Trimming shortened V by 4 bases and J by 0 bases, and 13 bases separated the two germline ends. The CDR3 runs 16 residues. CDR3: CASSSRVQVSGNTIYF. The CDR3 bases are TGTGCCAGCAGCTCTCGCGTTCAAGTCTCTGGAAACACCATATATTTT. The full variable domain, with the rest looked up from reference TRBV7-2 and TRBJ1-3, is GAGVSQSPSNKVTEKGKDVELRCDPISGHTALYWYRQSLGQGLEFLIYFQGNSAPDKSGLPSDRFSAERTGGSVSTLTIQRTQQEDSAVYLCASSSRVQVSGNTIYFGEGSWLTVV.

V and J are TRBV7-2 and TRBJ2-4, with unresolved D. Germline lookup yields CDR1 SGHTA and CDR2 FQGNSA. V was cut by 5 bases and J by 3 bases, with 14 bases left in between. The CDR3 is 15 residues long. DNA of the CDR3: TGTGCCAGCAGCCCGAAGGCTAGTCACAAAAACATTCAGTACTTC. This translates into CASSPKASHKNIQYF.

This clone appeared once. The V and J genes are TRBV28 and TRBJ1-1; possible D gene TRBD1, 6 bases. The V gene lost 7 bases and the J gene lost 1 base, with 19 bases spanning the gap. The germline gives CDR1 MDHEN, CDR2 SYDVKM. The CDR3 loop spans 16 amino acids. The CDR3 is CASIGSGLQGNTEAFF. The CDR3 DNA is TGTGCCAGCATCGGATCCGGCCTACAGGGGAACACTGAAGCTTTCTTT.